This T cell receptor (beta chain) is from a study of blood T cell repertoires in COVID-19. Germline V gene lookup returns CDR1 SNHLY and CDR2 FYNNEI. The CDR3 runs 16 residues. Trimming cost V 6 bases and J 5 bases; bases outside gene matches: 13. This clone has just a few counts. TCRdb's table, derived via immunoSEQ multiplex PCR, lists solely in-frame clones and lacks some. The repertoire holds about 220,000 clones, with roughly 84% as singletons. Sequenced: peripheral blood. V gene TRBV2 combines with J gene TRBJ1-5; 7 positions match TRBD1. The TCR comes from a woman in her thirties who had recovered from COVID-19. CDR3 region: CASRDRVWDSDQPQHF. CDR3 bases: TGTGCCAGCAGGGACCGAGTCTGGGACAGCGATCAGCCCCAGCATTTT.